The 18 T cell receptor beta chains below come from one sample, sequenced in a study of CD8+CD57+ T cells in acquired aplastic anemia. The TCR beta profiling, which covered VDJ combination and CDR3 sequence, was carried out using genomic DNA as the template. Each CDR3 protein gets one entry after TCRdb re-called the reads with MiXCR. The sample yields roughly 180,000 distinct CDR3 sequences, under 55% seen once. The sequenced sample was sorted CD4+, CD8+, or CD8+CD57+ T cells (not recorded which) from PBMCs. The receptors were sampled from a human donor in good health.

A remark on this clonotype: Germline is not matched at one junction end, which may reflect a read error. This chain uses TRBV7-2 with TRBJ2-7; D unresolved. In germline, CDR1 is SGHTA, CDR2 FQGNSA. The CDR3 runs 12 residues. CDR3 nucleotide sequence: TGTGCCAGCTGCTTCTCGAGAGGCGAGCAGTACTTC. Its translation: CASCFSRGEQYF. Filled out from reference TRBV7-2 and TRBJ2-7, the complete variable domain reads GAGVSQSPSNKVTEKGKDVELRCDPISGHTALYWYRQSLGQGLEFLIYFQGNSAPDKSGLPSDRFSAERTGGSVSTLTIQRTQQEDSAVYLCASCFSRGEQYFGPGTRLTVT.

This clonotype was counted many times. The chain uses TRBV6-5 and TRBJ2-2; 7 bases agree with TRBD2. The CDR3 has 16 amino acids. Per the germline V gene, CDR1 is MNHEY and CDR2 is SVGAGI. After removal of 0 bases from V and 2 bases from J, the junction contained 3 bases not matched to a gene. CDR3 region: CASSYSGGRNTGELFF. CDR3 nucleotides: TGTGCCAGCAGTTACTCTGGCGGGAGAAACACCGGGGAGCTGTTTTTT.

This clonotype was seen repeatedly, ten times or more. In DNA form, the CDR3 reads TGTGCCAGCAGCCAAGACCCCCCTCATGCATGGAATGAGCAGTTCTTC. Translated: CASSQDPPHAWNEQFF. The V gene is TRBV14, the J gene TRBJ2-1, with D unclear. With 0 bases removed from V and 7 bases from J, the gap between germline ends came to 16 bases. The CDR3 has 16 residues. Germline V CDR1 and CDR2: SGHDN, FVKESK.

The CDR3 sequence is CASRDGSTDTQYF. CDR3 sequence (DNA): TGTGCCAGTCGGGACGGGAGCACAGATACGCAGTATTTT. The chain couples TRBV25-1 to TRBJ2-3; D possibly uses TRBD1 or TRBD2 (5 bases each). The CDR3 runs to 13 residues. The V gene's germline CDR1 is MGHDK and CDR2 SYGVNS. The V gene lost 9 bases and the J gene lost 0 bases, with 10 bases spanning the gap.

Comment on this clonotype: One end of the junction varies from germline; a read error may be responsible. V gene TRBV2 combines with J gene TRBJ1-2, with TRBD1 matching 9 bases. Germline CDR1 and CDR2: SNHLY and FYNNEI. The CDR3 totals 12 residues. The CDR3 here is CASSATGGKLAF. In nucleotides, the CDR3 is TGTGCCAGCAGTGCGACAGGGGGGAAGCTTGCCTTC.

This clonotype was counted at least ten times. The J gene is TRBJ1-5, the V gene TRBV6-1; D gene ambiguous. The CDR3 loop spans 13 amino acids. Germline V gives CDR1 MNHNS, CDR2 SASEGT. V lost 3 bases and J 6 bases, leaving 9 bases between the germline ends. The DNA for the CDR3 is TGTGCCAGCAGTGATAGGGTGGGTCAGCCCCAGCATTTT. It encodes CASSDRVGQPQHF.

V is TRBV24-1 and J is TRBJ2-3, with 7 bases matching TRBD2. V dropped 3 bases and J dropped 5; count of bases not matched to a gene: 7. Germline-derived CDR1 and CDR2 are KGHDR and SFDVKD. The CDR3 sequence is 15 residues long. The chain's CDR3 is CATSDASGTEDTQYF. CDR3 nucleotide sequence: TGTGCCACCAGTGATGCCAGCGGGACGGAAGATACGCAGTATTTT.

There are many counts of this clonotype. The DNA for the CDR3 is TGCAGTGCTAGATTCTTCGGGCGGGAGAACACTGAAGCTTTCTTT. As protein: CSARFFGRENTEAFF. J is TRBJ1-1 and V is TRBV20-1; no definite D call. The CDR3 spans 15 residues. The ends were cut back, 2 bases at V and 1 base at J, with 14 bases in the middle. Germline values: CDR1 DFQATT, CDR2 SNEGSKA (reference sequence).

Regarding this clonotype: It may be a read error: a sequence one base away is much more abundant. The chain recombines TRBV20-1 with TRBJ2-3, with 13 bases lining up with TRBD2. This CDR3 contains 18 residues. Germline V lookup: CDR1 DFQATT, CDR2 SNEGSKA (reference sequence). V trimming: 6 bases; J trimming: 0 bases; junction bases outside the gene matches: 12. The CDR3 bases are TGCAGTGCCGACGTCGGGACTAGCGGGATTGCTAGCACAGATACGCAGTATTTT. Translated, it gives CSADVGTSGIASTDTQYF.

This clonotype has a single count. The chain has TRBV7-9 and TRBJ2-5; 9 nucleotides agree with TRBD2. In germline, CDR1 is SEHNR, CDR2 FQNEAQ (reference sequence). Trimming at V came to 1 base and at J to 5 bases, leaving 2 bases not matched to a gene. This CDR3 contains 14 residues. CDR3 in amino acids: CASSLGSGGETQYF. The CDR3 coding sequence is TGTGCCAGCAGCTTAGGTAGCGGGGGTGAGACCCAGTACTTC.

The J gene is TRBJ2-6, the V gene TRBV16; TRBD1 matches at 7 bases. J gave up 3 bases and V 5 bases, and 4 bases lay outside the gene matches. This CDR3 contains 15 residues. Germline-derived CDR1 and CDR2 are KGHSY and FQNENV. The CDR3, as DNA: TGTGCCAGCAGCACGGACAGGTATGGGGCCAACGTCCTGACTTTC. This sequence encodes CASSTDRYGANVLTF.

For the CDR3, the DNA is TGTGCCAGCAGCCGGGACAGGAGGCCTGGGGCCAACGTCCTGACTTTC. It specifies CASSRDRRPGANVLTF. V is TRBV5-6 and J is TRBJ2-6, with TRBD1 matching 8 bases. Germline CDR1 SGHDT, CDR2 YYEEEE. After removal of 4 bases from V and 2 bases from J, the junction contained 5 bases not matched to a gene. CDR3 length: 16 amino acids.

The chain employs TRBV15 and TRBJ2-1; 15 bases align to TRBD2. The V and J ends lost 3 bases and 10 bases, in that order; junction bases with no gene match: 7. The CDR3 runs 16 residues. Germline loops: CDR1 LNHNV, CDR2 YYDKDF (reference sequence). The DNA for the CDR3 is TGTGCCACCAGCAGTCGACGGACTAGCGGGAGGGAAGAGCAGTTCTTC. Translation: CATSSRRTSGREEQFF. Complete variable domain (other parts from reference TRBV15 and TRBJ2-1): DAMVIQNPRYQVTQFGKPVTLSCSQTLNHNVMYWYQQKSSQAPKLLFHYYDKDFNNEADTPDNFQSRRPNTSFCFLDIRSPGLGDTAMYLCATSSRRTSGREEQFFGPGTRLTVL.

This clonotype was seen ten or more times. The chain joins TRBV5-1 to TRBJ2-1, with D perhaps TRBD1 or TRBD2 (5 bases each). The CDR3 is made up of 14 amino acids. V lost 4 bases and J lost 8, with 16 bases in between. The germline V gene has CDR1 SGHRS and CDR2 YFSETQ. This CDR3 is CASSPTAGRDEQFF. CDR3 nucleotide sequence: TGCGCCAGCAGCCCGACGGCAGGGCGGGATGAGCAGTTCTTC.

For this clonotype: One end of the junction fails to match germline, which may point to a read error. The V call is TRBV20-1, the J call TRBJ1-6; D may be TRBD1 (6 bases). This CDR3 comprises 14 residues. Per germline, CDR1 DFQATT and CDR2 SNEGSKA (reference sequence). The CDR3 DNA reads TGCAGTGCTAAGGACAGACCGGAGAGTTCACCCCTCCGCTTT. Encoded protein: CSAKDRPESSPLRF.

This clonotype was seen ten or more times. V usage is TRBV4-1 and J usage is TRBJ2-1; D is unclear. Germline loops: CDR1 MGHRA, CDR2 YSYEKL. V was clipped by 1 base and J by 2 bases, with 12 bases between them. The CDR3 spans 16 residues. CDR3: CASSQVRSVAYNEQFF. Here the CDR3 DNA reads TGCGCCAGCAGCCAAGTAAGGTCTGTGGCCTACAATGAGCAGTTCTTC.

This clonotype was seen many times. The chain recombines TRBV12-3 or TRBV12-4 with TRBJ2-7; TRBD1 agrees at 9 bases. The CDR3 length is 14 residues. V lost 6 bases and J lost 7; bases outside the gene matches: 10. CDR3: CASRTGTGLAEQYF. The CDR3 nucleotides read TGTGCCAGCAGGACCGGGACAGGGCTAGCGGAGCAGTACTTC.

The chain employs TRBV3-1 and TRBJ1-2; D gene ambiguous. Looked up from germline, CDR1 is LGHDT and CDR2 is YNNKEL (reference sequence). The V end was cut by 2 bases, the J end by 4 bases, with 11 bases between. The CDR3 loop spans 14 amino acids. CDR3 amino acids: CASSQLPGGYGYTF. CDR3 nucleotide sequence: TGTGCCAGCAGCCAACTCCCGGGTGGCTATGGCTACACCTTC. The whole variable domain, remainder taken from reference TRBV3-1 and TRBJ1-2, is DTAVSQTPKYLVTQMGNDKSIKCEQNLGHDTMYWYKQDSKKFLKIMFSYNNKELIINETVPNRFSPKSPDKAHLNLHINSLELGDSAVYFCASSQLPGGYGYTFGSGTRLTVV.